The 15 T cell receptor beta chains below all came from one sample that was sequenced in a study of T-cell reconstitution after alpha-beta-depleted transplantation in children. Unique molecular identifiers were used in preparing the TCRbeta library. Each CDR3 protein is one row after TCRdb ran MiXCR on the PCR reads. The sample consists of 200,000 to 300,000 distinct CDR3 sequences, 12% of them appearing once. The sample in question was PBMCs from the stem cell graft donor, obtained from the stem cell graft. Every receptor here comes from a human donor who donated a stem cell graft to a child with acute lymphoblastic leukemia.

The sample holds many counts of this clonotype. This chain uses TRBV3-1 with TRBJ2-2; D perhaps matches TRBD2 (6 bases). V gave up 4 bases and J gave up 7 bases, with 13 bases separating them. This CDR3 spans 14 amino acids. Germline CDR1 and CDR2: LGHDT and YNNKEL (reference sequence). The CDR3 protein is CASSPAGGVGELFF. As DNA, the CDR3 is TGTGCCAGCAGCCCCGCCGGGGGTGTCGGGGAGCTGTTTTTT.

This clonotype was detected ten times or more. The V gene is TRBV24-1, the J gene TRBJ1-2, with 9 bases identical to TRBD1. This CDR3 has 16 residues. Trimming removed 4 bases from V and 6 bases from J; junction bases left unmatched: 11. Germline CDR1 KGHDR, CDR2 SFDVKD. The CDR3 loop reads CATSEPGQGIGDGYTF. The CDR3 DNA reads TGTGCCACCAGTGAGCCGGGACAGGGAATTGGTGATGGCTACACCTTC.

This clonotype occurred many times. The chain couples TRBV20-1 to TRBJ2-5; maybe TRBD2 (5 bases). The CDR3 runs 11 residues. CDR1 DFQATT and CDR2 SNEGSKA come from the germline V gene (reference sequence). V lost 7 bases and J lost 5, with 11 bases in between. The CDR3 bases are TGCAGTGTGTACGAGCGGGAGACCCAGTACTTC. It specifies CSVYERETQYF.

This clonotype has a count of ten or more. This sequence joins TRBV20-1 and TRBJ2-3; D remains unclear. V was cut by 3 bases and J by 0 bases, with 13 bases left in between. The CDR3 is 15 amino acids. In germline, CDR1 is DFQATT, CDR2 SNEGSKA (reference sequence). The CDR3 sequence is CSARAEEDSTDTQYF. The CDR3 DNA sequence: TGCAGTGCTAGGGCCGAGGAAGATAGCACAGATACGCAGTATTTT.

CDR3 sequence reads: CASSFRQGSNQPQHF. CDR3 nucleotide sequence: TGTGCCAGCAGCTTTCGGCAGGGTAGCAATCAGCCCCAGCATTTT. The chain employs TRBV7-2 and TRBJ1-5; tentative D call: TRBD1 (5 bases). Trimming pared 3 bases from V and 0 bases from J, leaving 9 bases between. Germline V gene data show CDR1 as SGHTA and CDR2 as FQGNSA. The CDR3 length is 15 residues.

This clonotype was detected ten times or more. The CDR3 spells CASSQDRDGTTNEKLFF. In nucleotides, the CDR3 is TGTGCCAGCAGCCAAGATCGGGACGGGACTACAAATGAAAAACTGTTTTTT. This rearrangement joins TRBV4-2 to TRBJ1-4, with D maybe TRBD1 (5 bases). The CDR3 runs 17 residues. The germline V gene encodes CDR1 LGHNA and CDR2 YNFKEQ. The V gene lost 0 bases and the J gene lost 5 bases, with 16 bases spanning the gap.

This clonotype came up many times. V is TRBV2 and J is TRBJ2-2; D is undetermined. The germline V gene has CDR1 SNHLY and CDR2 FYNNEI. The CDR3 is 14 residues long. Trimming took 4 bases from V and 1 from J, leaving 7 bases between them. CDR3 amino acids: CASSVNRNTGELFF. As DNA, the CDR3 is TGTGCCAGCAGTGTCAACAGGAACACCGGGGAGCTGTTTTTT.

This clonotype was observed many times. This chain links TRBV9 with TRBJ2-3; the D is unclear. This CDR3 spans 15 amino acids. Trimming cost V 0 bases and J 0 bases, with 8 bases left between them. The germline V gene has CDR1 SGDLS and CDR2 YYNGEE. As DNA, the CDR3 is TGTGCCAGCAGCGTAGACGGCAGAAGCACAGATACGCAGTATTTT. Translation gives CASSVDGRSTDTQYF.

This clonotype has ten or more counts. This chain joins TRBV4-2 and TRBJ1-1; D is perhaps TRBD1 (5 bases). V was trimmed by 6 bases and J by 4 bases, leaving 12 bases between them. CDR1 and CDR2 (germline): LGHNA, YNFKEQ. The CDR3 runs to 13 residues. The CDR3: CASRPPGGTEAFF. Here the CDR3 DNA reads TGTGCCAGCAGACCCCCCGGGGGCACTGAAGCTTTCTTT.

This clonotype has at least ten counts. The chain links TRBV6-2 or TRBV6-3 to TRBJ2-2, with TRBD2 matching over 9 bases. The CDR3 is 16 residues long. The V gene's germline CDR1 is MNHEY and CDR2 SVGEGT. The V gene end was trimmed by 5 bases and the J gene end by 3 bases; junction bases not matched to a gene: 7. The CDR3 nucleotides are TGTGCCAGCAGTCGCCAATCTAGCGGGGACACCGGGGAGCTGTTTTTT. It is translated as CASSRQSSGDTGELFF.

This clonotype was recorded at least ten times. This rearrangement joins TRBV6-5 to TRBJ2-2; D is ambiguous. CDR1 is MNHEY, CDR2 SVGAGI, per germline. The CDR3 is made up of 14 amino acids. V lost 2 bases to trimming and J lost 0 bases, with 4 bases between them. CDR3 sequence reads: CASSYGPNTGELFF. In DNA form, the CDR3 reads TGTGCCAGCAGTTACGGACCGAACACCGGGGAGCTGTTTTTT.

For this clonotype: This may come from a read error, since a much larger clone is one base off. V and J are TRBV27 and TRBJ2-7; either TRBD1 or TRBD2 may supply D (5 bases each). The V gene's germline CDR1 is MNHEY and CDR2 SMNVEV (reference sequence). Trimming left V 6 bases short and J 3 bases short, with 12 bases between. This CDR3 region has 13 residues. CDR3 residues: CASSTWGIYEQYF. The CDR3 DNA reads as TGTGCCAGCAGCACATGGGGGATCTACGAGCAGTACTTC.

With respect to this clonotype: A much larger clone lies one base from this, so it may be a read error. This chain uses TRBV11-2 with TRBJ2-7; maybe TRBD1 (6 bases). The V end lost 1 base, the J end lost 6 bases, and 16 bases lay between the germline ends. The germline V gene encodes CDR1 SGHAT and CDR2 FQNNGV. This CDR3 is 15 amino acids long. The CDR3 DNA reads as TGTGCCAGCAGCTTAGTAAGGGTGGGGGCCTGCGAGCAGTACTTC. This encodes CASSLVRVGACEQYF.

This clonotype has a count of ten or more. The CDR3 nucleotides read TGTGCCACCAGCAGAGGCTCCCTGCGGGGGGCAGGTGAGACCCAGTACTTC. Residues: CATSRGSLRGAGETQYF. The chain uses TRBV15 and TRBJ2-5; TRBD2 aligns across 8 bases. CDR3 length: 17 amino acids. CDR1 and CDR2 from the germline V gene are LNHNV and YYDKDF (reference sequence). Trimming cost V 1 base and J 5 bases; bases outside gene matches: 12.

This clonotype was counted at least ten times. The chain carries TRBV29-1 and TRBJ2-2; 7 bases are shared with TRBD2. Trimming took 7 bases from V and 4 from J; bases not matched to a gene: 6. The length of the CDR3 is 13 residues. Germline V lookup: CDR1 SQVTM, CDR2 ANQGSEA. The CDR3 loop reads CSAPGEGTGELFF. In nucleotides, the CDR3 is TGCAGCGCCCCGGGGGAGGGCACCGGGGAGCTGTTTTTT.